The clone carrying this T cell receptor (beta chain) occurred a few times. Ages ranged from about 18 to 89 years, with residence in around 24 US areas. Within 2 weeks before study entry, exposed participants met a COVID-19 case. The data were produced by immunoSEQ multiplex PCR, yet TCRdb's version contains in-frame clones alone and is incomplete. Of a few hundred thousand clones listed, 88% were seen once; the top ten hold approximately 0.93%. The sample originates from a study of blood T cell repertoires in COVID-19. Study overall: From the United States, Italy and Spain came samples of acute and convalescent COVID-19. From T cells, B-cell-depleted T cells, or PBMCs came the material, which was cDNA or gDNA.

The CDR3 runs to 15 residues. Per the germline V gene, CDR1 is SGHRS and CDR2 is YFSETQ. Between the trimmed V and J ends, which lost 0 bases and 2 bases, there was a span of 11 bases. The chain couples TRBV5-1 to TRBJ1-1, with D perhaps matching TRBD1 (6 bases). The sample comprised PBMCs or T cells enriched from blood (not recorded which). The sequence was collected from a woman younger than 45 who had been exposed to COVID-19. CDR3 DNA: TGCGCCAGCAGCTTGGAGAGGACAGTAAACACTGAAGCTTTCTTT. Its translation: CASSLERTVNTEAFF.